This T cell receptor (beta chain) was found in a study of T-cell reconstitution after alpha-beta-depleted transplantation in children. Study-level findings and limits: Approximately two months post-transplant, alpha-beta T cells reportedly originated from several hundred expanded graft clones. Once a year had passed after transplant, T-cell counts and diversity came mostly from newly produced T cells. Surviving thymic progenitors and recipient T cells were the source of high TCRbeta diversity at day 60 in some patients.

The CDR3 sequence is 14 residues long. Germline assignment: CDR1 MNHNS and CDR2 SASEGT. V trimming: 7 bases; J trimming: 0 bases; junction bases outside the gene matches: 3. Unique molecular identifiers tagged the TCRbeta library. MiXCR, run by TCRdb on the PCR reads, gives a single entry per CDR3 protein. This table has around 440,000 distinct CDR3 sequences, more than 9% appearing once. This clonotype has at least ten counts. Its antigen is unidentified. This TCR derives from a child under 10 years old with inherited bone marrow failure, due to receive a stem cell transplant. V is TRBV6-1 and J is TRBJ2-7, with TRBD2 matching over 10 bases. The input for sequencing was PBMCs, taken before TCRalphabeta/CD19-depleted stem cell transplant. For the CDR3, the DNA is TGTGCCAGCACAGGGACTAGCGCCTCCTACGAGCAGTACTTC. It yields the protein CASTGTSASYEQYF.